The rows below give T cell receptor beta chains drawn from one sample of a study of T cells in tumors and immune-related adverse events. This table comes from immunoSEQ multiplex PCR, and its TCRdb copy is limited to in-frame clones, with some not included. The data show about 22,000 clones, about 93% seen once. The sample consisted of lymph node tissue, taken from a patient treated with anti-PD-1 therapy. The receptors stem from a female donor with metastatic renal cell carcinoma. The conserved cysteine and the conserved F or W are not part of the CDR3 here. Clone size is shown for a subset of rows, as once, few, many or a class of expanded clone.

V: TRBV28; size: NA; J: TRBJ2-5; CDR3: ASSFRRGQVGETQY
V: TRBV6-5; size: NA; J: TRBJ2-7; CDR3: ASRVGGANYEQY
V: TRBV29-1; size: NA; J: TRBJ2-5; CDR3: SYQGGSETQY
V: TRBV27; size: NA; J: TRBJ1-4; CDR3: ASRKQGANEKLF
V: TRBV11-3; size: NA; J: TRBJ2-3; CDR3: ASSRGTTSTDTQY
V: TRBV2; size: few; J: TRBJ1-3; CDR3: ASTEGRYTIY
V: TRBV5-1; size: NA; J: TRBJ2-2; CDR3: ASFRRAPNTGELF
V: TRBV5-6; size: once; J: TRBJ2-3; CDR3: ASSSLDGTSTDTQY
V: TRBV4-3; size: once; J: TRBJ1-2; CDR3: ASSRGGEAYGYT
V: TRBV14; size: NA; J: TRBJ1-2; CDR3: ASSQVRGLYGYT
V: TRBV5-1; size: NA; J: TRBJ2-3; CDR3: ASSLGRLAGEGTDTQY
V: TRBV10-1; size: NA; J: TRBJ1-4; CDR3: ASSDRGTTNEKLF
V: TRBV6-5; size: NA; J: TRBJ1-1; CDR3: ASSYWGGEAF
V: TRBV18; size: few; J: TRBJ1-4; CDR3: ASSPTNEKLF
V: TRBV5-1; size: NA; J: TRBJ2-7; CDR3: ASSLEGRTGIDEQY
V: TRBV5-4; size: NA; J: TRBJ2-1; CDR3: ASTVNNEQF
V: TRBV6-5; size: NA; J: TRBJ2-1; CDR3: ASSYRSGMRYNEQF
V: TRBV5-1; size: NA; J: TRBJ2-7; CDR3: ASSPLYQTYEQY
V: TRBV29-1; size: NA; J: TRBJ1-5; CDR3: SQYQPQH
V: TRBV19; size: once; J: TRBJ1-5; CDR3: ASSIQRQGAEQPQH
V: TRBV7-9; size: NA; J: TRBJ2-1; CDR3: ASSSPVISYNEQF
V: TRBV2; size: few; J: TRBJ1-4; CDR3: ASRFSTNEKLF
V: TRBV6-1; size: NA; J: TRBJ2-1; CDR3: ASIRDLNYNEQF
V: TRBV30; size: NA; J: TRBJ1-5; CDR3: AWNPGRFNQPQH
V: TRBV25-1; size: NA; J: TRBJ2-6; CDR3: ASSVHSAGANVLT